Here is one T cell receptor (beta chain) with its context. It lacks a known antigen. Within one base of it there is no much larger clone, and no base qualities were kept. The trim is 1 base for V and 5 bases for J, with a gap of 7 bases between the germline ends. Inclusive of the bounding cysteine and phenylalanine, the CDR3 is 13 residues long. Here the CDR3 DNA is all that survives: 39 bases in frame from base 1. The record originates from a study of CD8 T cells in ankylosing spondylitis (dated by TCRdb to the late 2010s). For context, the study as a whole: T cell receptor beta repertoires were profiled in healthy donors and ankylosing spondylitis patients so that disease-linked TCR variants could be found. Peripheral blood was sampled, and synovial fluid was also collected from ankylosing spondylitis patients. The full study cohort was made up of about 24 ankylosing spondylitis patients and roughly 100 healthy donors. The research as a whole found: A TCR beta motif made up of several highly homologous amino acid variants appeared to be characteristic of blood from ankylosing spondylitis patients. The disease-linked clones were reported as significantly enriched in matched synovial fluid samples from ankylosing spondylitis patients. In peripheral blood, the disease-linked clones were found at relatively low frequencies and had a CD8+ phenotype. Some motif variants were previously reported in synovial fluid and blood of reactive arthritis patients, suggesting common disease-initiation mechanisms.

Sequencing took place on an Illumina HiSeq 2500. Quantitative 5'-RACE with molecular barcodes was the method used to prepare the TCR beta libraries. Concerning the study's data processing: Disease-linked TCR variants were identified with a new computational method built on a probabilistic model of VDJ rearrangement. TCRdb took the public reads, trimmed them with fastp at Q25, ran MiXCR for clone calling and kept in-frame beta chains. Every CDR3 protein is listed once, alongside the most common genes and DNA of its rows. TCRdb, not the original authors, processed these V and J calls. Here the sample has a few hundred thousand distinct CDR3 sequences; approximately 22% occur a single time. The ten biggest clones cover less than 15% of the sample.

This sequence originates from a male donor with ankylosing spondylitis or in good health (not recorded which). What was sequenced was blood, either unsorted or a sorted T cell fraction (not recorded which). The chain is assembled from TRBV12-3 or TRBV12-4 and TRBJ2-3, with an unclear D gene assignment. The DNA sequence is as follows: TGTGCCAGCAGTTTAGGGCGGTTAGATACGCAGTATTTT. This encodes CASSLGRLDTQYF.